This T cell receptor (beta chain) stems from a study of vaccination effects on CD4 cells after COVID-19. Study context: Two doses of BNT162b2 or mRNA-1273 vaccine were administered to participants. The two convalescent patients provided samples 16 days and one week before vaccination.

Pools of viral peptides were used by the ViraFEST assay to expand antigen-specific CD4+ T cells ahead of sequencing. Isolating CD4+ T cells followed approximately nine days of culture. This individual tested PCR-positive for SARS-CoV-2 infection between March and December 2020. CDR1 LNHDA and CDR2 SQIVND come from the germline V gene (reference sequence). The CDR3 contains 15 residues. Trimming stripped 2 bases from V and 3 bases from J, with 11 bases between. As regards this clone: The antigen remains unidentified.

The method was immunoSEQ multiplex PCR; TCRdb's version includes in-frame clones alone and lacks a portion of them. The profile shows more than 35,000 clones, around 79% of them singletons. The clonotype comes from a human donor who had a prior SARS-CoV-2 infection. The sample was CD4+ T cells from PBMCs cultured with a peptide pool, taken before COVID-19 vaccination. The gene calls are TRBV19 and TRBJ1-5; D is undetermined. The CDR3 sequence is CASSIPTYLNQPQHF. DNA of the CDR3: TGTGCCAGTAGTATACCCACTTACCTCAATCAGCCCCAGCATTTT.